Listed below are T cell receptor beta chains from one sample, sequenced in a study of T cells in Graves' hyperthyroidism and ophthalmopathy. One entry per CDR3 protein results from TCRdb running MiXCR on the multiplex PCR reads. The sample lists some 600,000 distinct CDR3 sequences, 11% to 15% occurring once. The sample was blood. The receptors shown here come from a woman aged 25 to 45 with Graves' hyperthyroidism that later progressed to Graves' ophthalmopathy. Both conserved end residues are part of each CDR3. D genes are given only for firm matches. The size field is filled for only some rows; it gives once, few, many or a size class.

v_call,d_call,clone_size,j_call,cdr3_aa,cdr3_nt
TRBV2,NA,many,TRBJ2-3,CASNAEVTDTQYF,TGTGCCAGCAACGCGGAAGTCACAGATACGCAGTATTTT
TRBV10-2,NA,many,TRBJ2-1,CASITGGGEQFF,TGCGCCAGCATTACCGGTGGGGGTGAGCAGTTCTTC
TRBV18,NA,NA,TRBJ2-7,CASSPSEEAYEQYF,TGTGCCAGCTCACCATCGGAAGAGGCCTACGAGCAGTACTTC
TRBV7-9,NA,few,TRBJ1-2,CASSLERKDRAYGYTF,TGTGCCAGCAGCTTAGAACGGAAAGACAGAGCCTATGGCTACACCTTC
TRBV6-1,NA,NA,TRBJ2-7,CASSELGRQGGNEQYF,TGTGCCAGCAGTGAATTGGGTCGACAGGGAGGAAACGAGCAGTACTTC
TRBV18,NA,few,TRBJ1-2,CASSPNFPGTGDGYTF,TGTGCCAGCTCACCAAACTTTCCCGGGACCGGTGATGGCTACACCTTC
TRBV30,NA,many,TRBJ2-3,CAWSSGATDTQYF,TGTGCCTGGAGCTCAGGGGCCACAGATACGCAGTATTTT
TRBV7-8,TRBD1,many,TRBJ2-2,CASSLANRGLDRPLRTGELFF,TGTGCCAGCAGCTTAGCTAACAGGGGGCTGGACCGACCGCTCAGGACCGGGGAGCTGTTTTTT
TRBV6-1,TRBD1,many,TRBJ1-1,CASSHRGSTEAFF,TGTGCCAGCAGTCACAGGGGTAGCACTGAAGCTTTCTTT
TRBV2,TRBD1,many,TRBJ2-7,CASRETGTGLYEQYF,TGTGCCAGCAGGGAAACCGGGACAGGGCTGTACGAGCAGTACTTC
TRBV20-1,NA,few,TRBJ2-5,CSARFGSGETQYF,TGCAGTGCTAGATTCGGTAGCGGAGAGACCCAGTACTTC
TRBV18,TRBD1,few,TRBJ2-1,CASSPGQGGSSYNEQFF,TGTGCCAGCTCACCAGGACAGGGGGGTAGTTCCTACAATGAGCAGTTCTTC
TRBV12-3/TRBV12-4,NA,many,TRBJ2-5,CASSPGLEETQYF,TGTGCCAGCAGTCCCGGACTGGAAGAGACCCAGTACTTC
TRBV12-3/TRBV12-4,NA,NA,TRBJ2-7,CASSYASLYEQYF,TGTGCCAGCAGTTATGCCAGCCTCTACGAGCAGTACTTC
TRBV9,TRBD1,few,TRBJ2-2,CASSITGTGVAGELFF,TGTGCCAGCAGCATTACCGGGACAGGGGTAGCCGGGGAGCTGTTTTTT
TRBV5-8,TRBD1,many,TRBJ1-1,CASSSDRGQLVAEAFF,TGTGCCAGCAGCTCCGACAGGGGCCAATTAGTGGCTGAAGCTTTCTTT
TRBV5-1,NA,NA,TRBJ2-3,CASSLGQGGSTDTQYF,TGCGCCAGCAGCTTGGGGCAGGGTGGGAGCACAGATACGCAGTATTTT
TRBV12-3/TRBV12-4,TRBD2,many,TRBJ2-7,CASSLREGTYEQYF,TGTGCCAGCAGTTTGAGGGAGGGGACCTACGAGCAGTACTTC
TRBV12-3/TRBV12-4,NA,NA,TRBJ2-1,CASSQDDYYNEQFF,TGTGCCAGCAGTCAGGACGACTACTACAATGAGCAGTTCTTC
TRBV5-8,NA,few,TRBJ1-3,CASSLPGSSGNTIYF,TGTGCCAGCAGCTTGCCAGGCTCCTCTGGAAACACCATATATTTT
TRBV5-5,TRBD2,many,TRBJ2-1,CASSHIGLAGGINEQFF,TGTGCCAGCAGCCATATAGGACTAGCGGGAGGGATCAATGAGCAGTTCTTC
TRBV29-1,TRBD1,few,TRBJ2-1,CSVEFRGQDEQFF,TGCAGCGTTGAATTCAGGGGGCAGGATGAGCAGTTCTTC
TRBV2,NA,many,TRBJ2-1,CASSVAGTGPYNEQFF,TGTGCCAGCAGTGTGGCTGGAACGGGACCCTACAATGAGCAGTTCTTC
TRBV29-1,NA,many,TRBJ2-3,CSVESDTQYF,TGCAGCGTTGAATCGGATACGCAGTATTTT
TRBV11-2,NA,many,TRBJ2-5,CASSLVGRRETQYF,TGTGCCAGCAGCTTAGTCGGAAGACGAGAGACCCAGTACTTC
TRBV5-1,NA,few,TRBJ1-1,CASTEGTKRVNTEAFF,TGCGCCAGCACAGAGGGGACAAAGCGGGTGAACACTGAAGCTTTCTTT
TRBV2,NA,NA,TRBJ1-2,CASTSSEASYGYTF,TGTGCCAGCACGTCGTCAGAGGCGTCCTATGGCTACACCTTC
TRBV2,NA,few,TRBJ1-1,CASSEPAMNTEAFF,TGTGCCAGCAGTGAGCCAGCGATGAACACTGAAGCTTTCTTT
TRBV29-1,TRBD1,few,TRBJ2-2,CSVVGQGNTGELFF,TGCAGCGTCGTCGGACAGGGGAACACCGGGGAGCTGTTTTTT